This T cell receptor beta chain was obtained from a study of blood T cell repertoires in COVID-19. About the study: Collection of acute and convalescent COVID-19 samples took place in the United States, Italy and Spain.

The V gene's germline CDR1 is LNHDA and CDR2 SQIVND (reference sequence). The V gene end was trimmed by 5 bases and the J gene end by 8 bases; junction bases not matched to a gene: 4. The CDR3 extends over 13 amino acids. Assay: immunoSEQ multiplex PCR; the TCRdb copy retains only in-frame clones and omits some. The repertoire holds approximately 230,000 clones, 75% to 90% seen once, with around 2.2% in the top ten. The material sequenced was peripheral blood. This receptor was identified in a man under 40 who had recovered from COVID-19. The V call is TRBV19, the J call TRBJ1-4; 8 positions match TRBD1. The CDR3 DNA reads as TGTGCCAGTAGTGTGGACAGGGAAGAAAAACTGTTTTTT. Protein sequence: CASSVDREEKLFF.